This passage covers 25 T cell receptor beta chains from one sample sequenced in a study of shared clonotypes between healthy human individuals. This table comes from immunoSEQ multiplex PCR, and its TCRdb copy is limited to in-frame clones, with some not included. The data hold some 1 million clones, with approximately 76% observed a single time. Sequenced: memory CD4+ T cells sorted from blood. Subset here: CD45RA-negative fraction. The receptor set was obtained from a man younger than 30 in good health.

The rearrangement joins TRBV5-1 to TRBJ2-7, with D possibly being TRBD2 (7 bases). Per the germline V gene, CDR1 is SGHRS and CDR2 is YFSETQ. V shed 1 base and J shed 3 bases, with 14 bases lying between them. This CDR3 contains 15 residues. CDR3 loop: CASSLTGGLNYEQYF. In DNA form, the CDR3 reads TGCGCCAGCAGCTTGACGGGGGGCCTCAACTACGAGCAGTACTTC. The variable domain in full, with the rest retrieved from reference TRBV5-1 and TRBJ2-7, is KAGVTQTPRYLIKTRGQQVTLSCSPISGHRSVSWYQQTPGQGLQFLFEYFSETQRNKGNFPGRFSGRQFSNSRSEMNVSTLELGDSALYLCASSLTGGLNYEQYFGPGTRLTVT.

The chain uses TRBV14 and TRBJ1-6; 7 nucleotides match TRBD1. Germline V lookup: CDR1 SGHDN, CDR2 FVKESK. The ends lost 4 bases at V and 9 bases at J; junction bases unmatched: 9. CDR3 length: 15 amino acids. In DNA form, the CDR3 reads TGTGCCAGCAGCCCCTTAGGGGGCCTGGGTTCACCCCTCCACTTT. This gives the protein CASSPLGGLGSPLHF.

This rearrangement joins TRBV6-1 to TRBJ2-7; D unresolved. The V and J ends lost 4 bases and 5 bases respectively, with 18 bases between them. Per germline, CDR1 MNHNS and CDR2 SASEGT. CDR3 size: 15 residues. CDR3 loop: CASSVLNGFQDEQYF. The CDR3 DNA follows: TGTGCCAGCAGTGTCCTTAACGGTTTTCAGGACGAGCAGTACTTC.

In this sample, this clone turned up a few times. The chain uses TRBV28 and TRBJ1-1, with 7 bases fitting TRBD1. The CDR3 contains 16 residues. Germline loops: CDR1 MDHEN, CDR2 SYDVKM. After removal of 4 bases from V and 1 base from J, the junction contained 9 bases not matched to a gene. CDR3 sequence reads: CASSSSLQGENTEAFF. The CDR3 region has the DNA TGTGCCAGCAGTTCGAGTCTCCAGGGGGAGAACACTGAAGCTTTCTTT.

The rearrangement links TRBV5-6 to TRBJ1-4, with 8 bases identical to TRBD1. CDR1 and CDR2 from the germline V gene are SGHDT and YYEEEE. This CDR3 contains 14 residues. J gave up 6 bases and V 0 bases, and 1 base lay outside the gene matches. As DNA, the CDR3 is TGTGCCAGCAGCTTGGACAGGGGGTATGAAAAACTGTTTTTT. It encodes CASSLDRGYEKLFF.

The chain links TRBV7-9 to TRBJ2-5; a weak D match, TRBD1 (6 bases). This CDR3 contains 15 residues. V shed 5 bases and J shed 1 base, with 14 bases lying between them. Germline loops: CDR1 SEHNR, CDR2 FQNEAQ (reference sequence). CDR3 nucleotide sequence: TGTGCCAGCAGCAAAAACCTGGACAGCCAAGAGACCCAGTACTTC. This sequence encodes CASSKNLDSQETQYF.

This chain connects TRBV15 to TRBJ2-5; TRBD1 is a possible D gene (5 bases). The CDR3 spans 18 residues. From germline, CDR1 is LNHNV and CDR2 YYDKDF (reference sequence). Trimming removed 5 bases at V and 0 bases at J, with 22 bases between. DNA for the CDR3: TGTGCCACCAGCTCCCGGGCAGGGAAATCCGCGTACCAAGAGACCCAGTACTTC. Amino acid sequence: CATSSRAGKSAYQETQYF.

This sequence joins TRBV19 and TRBJ1-5; 8 bases map to TRBD1. The CDR3 extends over 19 amino acids. The germline V gene has CDR1 LNHDA and CDR2 SQIVND (reference sequence). Losses at the gene ends were 3 bases for V and 0 bases for J; bases not matched to a gene: 13. In DNA, the CDR3 is TGTGCCAGTAGTATCCCCGACAGGGGATTCTCATATAGCAATCAGCCCCAGCATTTT. Translated, it gives CASSIPDRGFSYSNQPQHF. Full variable domain (remainder filled in from reference TRBV19 and TRBJ1-5): DGGITQSPKYLFRKEGQNVTLSCEQNLNHDAMYWYRQDPGQGLRLIYYSQIVNDFQKGDIAEGYSVSREKKESFPLTVTSAQKNPTAFYLCASSIPDRGFSYSNQPQHFGDGTRLSIL.

The rearrangement joins TRBV2 to TRBJ2-5; 12 bases fit TRBD1. CDR1 is SNHLY, CDR2 FYNNEI, per germline. The length of the CDR3 is 14 residues. J lost 5 bases, V lost 6 bases, and 4 bases had no gene match. The CDR3 nucleotides read TGTGCCAGCAGGACGGGACAGGGGGCCGAGACCCAGTACTTC. Its translation: CASRTGQGAETQYF.

This clone came up a few times. The chain couples TRBV5-1 to TRBJ1-1; D ambiguous. Deletions cut 3 bases from V and 1 base from J, with 10 bases between. The length of the CDR3 is 14 residues. Germline CDR1 SGHRS, CDR2 YFSETQ. The CDR3 sequence: CASSSPAGNTEAFF. DNA for the CDR3: TGCGCCAGCAGCTCCCCGGCGGGGAACACTGAAGCTTTCTTT.

The chain couples TRBV2 to TRBJ1-2, with TRBD1 as a possible D gene (5 bases). V was cut by 5 bases and J by 7 bases, with 17 bases left in between. This CDR3 has 14 amino acids. CDR1 SNHLY and CDR2 FYNNEI come from the germline V gene. CDR3 region: CASSFLGESGGYTF. Here the CDR3 DNA reads TGTGCCAGCAGTTTTCTGGGGGAATCGGGTGGCTACACCTTC. Full variable domain (remainder filled in from reference TRBV2 and TRBJ1-2): EPEVTQTPSHQVTQMGQEVILRCVPISNHLYFYWYRQILGQKVEFLVSFYNNEISEKSEIFDDQFSVERPDGSNFTLKIRSTKLEDSAMYFCASSFLGESGGYTFGSGTRLTVV.

This clone occurred once. This chain uses TRBV10-3 with TRBJ2-3; D ambiguous. CDR3 length equals 14 residues. Trimming cost V 7 bases and J 0 bases, with 11 bases left between them. CDR1 is ENHRY and CDR2 is SYGVKD in the germline V gene. The CDR3 coding sequence is TGTGCCATCACCTCGGTGGGGAGCACAGATACGCAGTATTTT. This gives the protein CAITSVGSTDTQYF.

J is TRBJ2-2 and V is TRBV6-1, with a possible D match to TRBD2 (6 bases). Trimming shortened V by 4 bases and J by 4 bases, and 13 bases separated the two germline ends. The CDR3 extends over 15 amino acids. Germline values: CDR1 MNHNS, CDR2 SASEGT. The CDR3 nucleotides are TGTGCCAGCAGTGGGGGGGACCCGGGCACCGGGGAGCTGTTTTTT. It specifies CASSGGDPGTGELFF.

V and J are TRBV15 and TRBJ2-5; D is unclear. Germline V lookup: CDR1 LNHNV, CDR2 YYDKDF (reference sequence). The CDR3 length is 15 residues. V was shortened by 2 bases and J by 2 bases, with 12 bases between the two germline ends. This CDR3 reads CATSRQSPGQETQYF. In DNA, the CDR3 is TGTGCCACCAGCAGACAGAGCCCCGGACAAGAGACCCAGTACTTC.

This chain links TRBV4-1 with TRBJ1-2; possibly TRBD1 for D (6 bases). Germline CDR1 and CDR2: MGHRA and YSYEKL. The germline V and J ends were trimmed by 4 bases and 5 bases, with 20 bases remaining between them. This CDR3 comprises 16 residues. The CDR3 protein is CASSPYGQTLGYGYTF. The CDR3 DNA sequence: TGCGCCAGCAGCCCCTACGGACAGACTCTAGGATATGGCTACACCTTC.

The CDR3 here is CASSPGQARGEQYF. CDR3 nucleotides: TGTGCCAGCTCACCGGGACAGGCCAGGGGCGAGCAGTACTTC. This chain uses TRBV18 with TRBJ2-7; 8 bases match TRBD1. This CDR3 spans 14 amino acids. Per germline, CDR1 KGHSH and CDR2 LQKENI. With 3 bases clipped from V and 6 bases from J, the junction kept 7 bases outside the gene matches.

This rearrangement joins TRBV5-3 to TRBJ1-1, with 8 bases matching TRBD1. TRBV5-3 has ORF status, its function being uncertain. The CDR3 is made up of 16 amino acids. Trimming at V came to 5 bases and at J to 0 bases, leaving 9 bases not matched to a gene. The CDR3 protein is CARRFPTGALNTEAFF. The CDR3 coding sequence is TGTGCCAGAAGGTTCCCGACAGGGGCCTTGAACACTGAAGCTTTCTTT.

The rearrangement joins TRBV4-2 to TRBJ1-2; no reliable D call. V was trimmed by 0 bases and J by 4 bases, leaving 6 bases between them. In germline, CDR1 is LGHNA, CDR2 YNFKEQ. The CDR3 covers 13 residues. The CDR3 bases are TGTGCCAGCAGCCAAGAGCTCAGCTATGGCTACACCTTC. This codes for CASSQELSYGYTF.

The V and J genes are TRBV7-2 and TRBJ2-7; D is perhaps TRBD2 (5 bases). The CDR3 is 15 residues long. Trimming stripped 5 bases from V and 2 bases from J, with 16 bases between. CDR1 SGHTA and CDR2 FQGNSA come from the germline V gene. The CDR3 bases are TGTGCCAGCAGCCCCGAGGGTCCCGGAGCCTACGAGCAGTACTTC. Encoded protein: CASSPEGPGAYEQYF.

The genes are TRBV10-3 and TRBJ2-7; maybe TRBD2 (7 bases). The V and J ends lost 6 bases and 3 bases respectively, with 12 bases between them. Per the germline V gene, CDR1 is ENHRY and CDR2 is SYGVKD. The CDR3 is 13 residues long. CDR3: CAIRDSGVYEQYF. DNA for the CDR3: TGTGCCATCAGGGACAGCGGGGTCTACGAGCAGTACTTC.

This clone has only a few counts. The chain employs TRBV6-5 and TRBJ2-3; D perhaps matches TRBD1 (5 bases). The CDR3 contains 14 residues. Trimming took off 6 bases at V and 0 bases at J, with 10 bases between the two ends. Germline V gene data show CDR1 as MNHEY and CDR2 as SVGAGI. The CDR3 region is CASRDTSSTDTQYF. CDR3 DNA: TGTGCCAGCAGGGACACCTCTAGCACAGATACGCAGTATTTT.

This clone appeared a single time. V and J are TRBV6-1 and TRBJ2-5; possibly TRBD1 or TRBD2 for D (5 bases each). The CDR3 loop spans 13 amino acids. Looked up from germline, CDR1 is MNHNS and CDR2 is SASEGT. V was trimmed by 7 bases and J by 5 bases, leaving 14 bases between them. The CDR3 DNA follows: TGTGCCAGCACTGGGGGAACTGGCGAGACCCAGTACTTC. It codes for CASTGGTGETQYF.

By its share, this clone is medium-sized. The chain combines TRBV2 with TRBJ1-1; D uncertain. The germline CDR1 and CDR2 sequences are SNHLY and FYNNEI. The CDR3 contains 13 residues. V was pared by 7 bases and J by 2 bases, with 11 bases between. The CDR3 reads CASMVQANTEAFF. CDR3 DNA sequence: TGTGCCAGCATGGTTCAAGCTAACACTGAAGCTTTCTTT.

This clone appeared once. The chain uses TRBV7-2 and TRBJ2-3; D is perhaps TRBD2 (6 bases). Trimming removed 0 bases at V and 4 bases at J, with 20 bases between. Looked up from germline, CDR1 is SGHTA and CDR2 is FQGNSA. This CDR3 contains 18 residues. The CDR3 protein is CASSLAGGWGRPPDTQYF. CDR3 DNA: TGTGCCAGCAGCTTAGCGGGGGGATGGGGGAGGCCACCAGATACGCAGTATTTT.

This chain connects TRBV10-1 to TRBJ1-6; D is undetermined. The CDR3 runs to 14 residues. Per germline, CDR1 WNHNN and CDR2 SYGVQD (reference sequence). With 0 bases removed from V and 4 bases from J, the gap between germline ends came to 4 bases. The chain's CDR3 is CASSESPYNSPLHF. In DNA form, the CDR3 reads TGCGCCAGCAGTGAGTCGCCTTATAATTCACCCCTCCACTTT.